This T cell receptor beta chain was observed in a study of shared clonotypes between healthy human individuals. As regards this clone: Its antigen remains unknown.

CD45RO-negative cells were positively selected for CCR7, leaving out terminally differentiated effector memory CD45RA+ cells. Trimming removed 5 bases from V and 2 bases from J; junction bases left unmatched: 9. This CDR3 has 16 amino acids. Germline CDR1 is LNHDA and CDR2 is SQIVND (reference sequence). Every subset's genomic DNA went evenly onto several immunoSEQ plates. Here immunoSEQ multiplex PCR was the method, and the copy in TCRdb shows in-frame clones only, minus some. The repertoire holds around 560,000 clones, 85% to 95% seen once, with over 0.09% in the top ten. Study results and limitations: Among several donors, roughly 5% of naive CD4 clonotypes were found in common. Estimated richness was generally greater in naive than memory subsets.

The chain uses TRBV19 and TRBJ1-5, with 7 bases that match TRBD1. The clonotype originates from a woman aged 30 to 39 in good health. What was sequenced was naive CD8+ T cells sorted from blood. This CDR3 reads CASSRFDREGNQPQHF. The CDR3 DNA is TGTGCCAGTAGTCGCTTTGACAGGGAGGGCAATCAGCCCCAGCATTTT.